The clone carrying this T cell receptor beta chain was seen just once. Antigen specificity is unknown. Treatment of the sample: some 20 received Ad26.COV2.S at low or high dose, single or two shots; roughly five received placebo; per-sample allocation not given. Vaccine and placebo recipients were sampled on day 63 after the first injection. Only in-frame clones appear in the TCRdb table, and some are missing; sequencing was by immunoSEQ multiplex PCR. This sample has over 450,000 clones, with roughly 87% found just once. The sample originates from a study of Ad26.COV2.S vaccination and SARS-CoV-2 variants. Whole-study context: Recipients of Ad26.COV2.S got it intramuscularly, once or twice 56 days apart. Study-wide results and limits: Researchers reported similar non-spike TCR breadth in vaccine and placebo recipients. Reportedly, after vaccination the spike-specific CD8+ and CD4+ T cell responses displayed substantial breadth.

The source material was peripheral blood, sampled in a trial of Ad26.COV2.S vaccine versus placebo. This receptor was obtained from a person between 18 and 65 years old who received the Ad26.COV2.S COVID-19 vaccine or a placebo.

CDR3 sequence reads: CASSLEWGQDFTNYGYTF. CDR3 nucleotides: TGTGCCAGCAGCTTGGAATGGGGACAGGACTTCACTAACTATGGCTACACCTTC. V is TRBV5-4 and J is TRBJ1-2; 8 bases line up with TRBD1. V shed 0 bases, J shed 0 bases, and the junction held 10 bases outside the gene matches. The CDR3 contains 18 residues. Germline-derived CDR1 and CDR2 are SGHNT and YYREEE (reference sequence).